This passage covers 27 T cell receptor beta chains from one sample sequenced in a study of blood T cell repertoires in COVID-19. Only in-frame clones appear in the TCRdb table, and some are missing; sequencing was by immunoSEQ multiplex PCR. The profile shows about 280,000 clones, approximately 86% of them singletons. Material: peripheral blood. Receptors originate from a man aged 35 to 55 with active or convalescent COVID-19.

The CDR3 nucleotides are TGTGCCAGCAGCCTTACAGGGGAAAAACTGTTTTTT. This translates into CASSLTGEKLFF. The chain links TRBV11-3 to TRBJ1-4, with a weak D call TRBD1 (6 bases). The CDR3 spans 12 residues. Germline V gene sequence: CDR1 SGHNT, CDR2 YENEEA. The ends were cut back, 5 bases at V and 8 bases at J, with 9 bases in the middle.

This chain connects TRBV11-2 to TRBJ2-5, with D possibly TRBD1 on 6 matching bases. V dropped 5 bases and J dropped 5 bases, with 21 bases sitting between them. The CDR3 runs to 16 residues. Germline CDR1 reads SGHAT; CDR2 reads FQNNGV. CDR3 coding DNA: TGTGCCAGCAGCCCAACGGGACACCGAACCTTGGAGACCCAGTACTTC. Translation: CASSPTGHRTLETQYF.

The rearrangement joins TRBV4-1 to TRBJ2-3; D remains unclear. There are 14 residues in the CDR3. V lost 2 bases to trimming and J lost 3 bases, with 9 bases between them. Germline CDR1 is MGHRA and CDR2 is YSYEKL. The CDR3 region has the DNA TGCGCCAGCAGCCAACCAGTACGAACAGATACGCAGTATTTT. Its protein product is CASSQPVRTDTQYF.

The V and J genes are TRBV11-1 and TRBJ2-7; D gene unclear. The germline V gene encodes CDR1 SGHAT and CDR2 FQDESV (reference sequence). V dropped 1 base and J dropped 0 bases, with 10 bases sitting between them. The CDR3 length is 15 residues. The CDR3 nucleotides read TGTGCCAGCAGCTTAGGGGCGCCTAACTCCTACGAGCAGTACTTC. Encoded protein: CASSLGAPNSYEQYF.

This chain connects TRBV5-6 to TRBJ1-1, with D possibly being TRBD1 (6 bases). With 4 bases removed from V and 7 bases from J, the gap between germline ends came to 11 bases. CDR1 and CDR2 (germline): SGHDT, YYEEEE. CDR3 length equals 12 residues. The CDR3 loop is CASSPGHSEAFF. The CDR3 DNA is TGTGCCAGCAGCCCGGGACATAGTGAAGCTTTCTTT.

The chain is built from TRBV29-1 and TRBJ1-1, with 12 positions matching TRBD1. Germline V lookup: CDR1 SQVTM, CDR2 ANQGSEA. The CDR3 loop spans 16 amino acids. J was trimmed by 2 bases and V by 7 bases; bases with no gene match: 11. The CDR3 bases are TGCAGCGCCCCCCGGGACAGGGGGCTGAGTAACACTGAAGCTTTCTTT. Translating gives CSAPRDRGLSNTEAFF.

The V and J genes are TRBV7-9 and TRBJ1-2, with D tentatively TRBD1 (6 bases). V lost 4 bases to trimming and J lost 1 base, with 10 bases between them. From germline, CDR1 is SEHNR and CDR2 FQNEAQ (reference sequence). This CDR3 region has 14 residues. CDR3 coding DNA: TGTGCCAGCAGCTACCGGACAGATAACTATGGCTACACCTTC. Residues: CASSYRTDNYGYTF.

The V call is TRBV24-1, the J call TRBJ2-5; 8 positions agree with TRBD1. This CDR3 spans 17 amino acids. After removal of 4 bases from V and 4 bases from J, the junction contained 13 bases not matched to a gene. Germline CDR1 reads KGHDR; CDR2 reads SFDVKD. Written as DNA, the CDR3 is TGTGCCACCAGTGACTCACAGGGGGGACAGGCACGAGAGACCCAGTACTTC. Translating gives CATSDSQGGQARETQYF.

This clone has only one observation. The V and J genes are TRBV13 and TRBJ2-3; D unclear. Germline loops: CDR1 PRHDT, CDR2 FYEKMQ (reference sequence). There are 14 residues in the CDR3. Trimming shortened V by 1 base and J by 2 bases, and 7 bases separated the two germline ends. In DNA, the CDR3 is TGTGCCAGCAGCTTAGTGACAACCACAGATACGCAGTATTTT. As protein: CASSLVTTTDTQYF.

This chain joins TRBV24-1 and TRBJ1-1, with TRBD1 matching over 9 bases. CDR1 KGHDR and CDR2 SFDVKD come from the germline V gene. V lost 4 bases and J lost 5; bases outside the gene matches: 7. The CDR3 consists of 15 residues. In nucleotides, the CDR3 is TGTGCCACCAGTGACCGCACAGGGGGCGAGACTGAAGCTTTCTTT. Translated, it gives CATSDRTGGETEAFF.

The gene calls are TRBV5-4 and TRBJ2-2; D is possibly TRBD2 (5 bases). In germline, CDR1 is SGHNT, CDR2 YYREEE (reference sequence). The CDR3 runs 14 residues. V was clipped by 1 base and J by 6 bases, with 10 bases between them. For the CDR3, the DNA is TGTGCCAGCAGCTTGAAGGGAGCCTCCGGGGAGCTGTTTTTT. Translating gives CASSLKGASGELFF.

The chain uses TRBV18 and TRBJ1-1; the match to TRBD1 covers 7 bases. The CDR3 has 14 residues. Germline V gives CDR1 KGHSH, CDR2 LQKENI. Unmatched junction bases numbered 4, after V lost 3 bases and J lost 3 bases. The CDR3 here is CASSPNRGDTEAFF. The CDR3 DNA reads as TGTGCCAGCTCACCGAACAGGGGAGACACTGAAGCTTTCTTT.

CDR3 coding DNA: TGTGCCAGCAGGGAACAGGGGGTCTCTGGAAACACCATATATTTT. This translates into CASREQGVSGNTIYF. The chain carries TRBV28 and TRBJ1-3, with TRBD1 identical over 8 bases. This CDR3 spans 15 amino acids. The V segment lost 6 bases and the J segment 0 bases; nucleotides outside the gene matches: 4. In germline, CDR1 is MDHEN, CDR2 SYDVKM.

V gene TRBV5-1 combines with J gene TRBJ1-5; 9 nucleotides align to TRBD1. The germline CDR1 and CDR2 sequences are SGHRS and YFSETQ. After removal of 1 base from V and 4 bases from J, the junction contained 12 bases not matched to a gene. This CDR3 has 18 residues. The CDR3 DNA follows: TGCGCCAGCAGCTTGAATTGGCGGGACAGGGTTATTAATCAGCCCCAGCATTTT. Protein product: CASSLNWRDRVINQPQHF.

This clone has a handful of counts. V is TRBV7-9 and J is TRBJ1-5; D remains ambiguous. V was pared by 1 base and J by 6 bases, with 13 bases between. Per germline, CDR1 SEHNR and CDR2 FQNEAQ (reference sequence). The CDR3 contains 15 residues. The CDR3 loop is CASSLEPGSSQPQHF. The CDR3 DNA reads as TGTGCCAGCAGCTTAGAACCGGGTTCGAGTCAGCCCCAGCATTTT.

The V call is TRBV10-1, the J call TRBJ1-5; the D gene is possibly TRBD1 (5 bases). Deletions cut 4 bases from V and 2 bases from J, with 9 bases between. The V gene's germline CDR1 is WNHNN and CDR2 SYGVQD (reference sequence). The CDR3 is 14 residues long. CDR3 DNA: TGCGCCAGCAGTGCCGAAGGGGGCAATCAGCCCCAGCATTTT. It is translated as CASSAEGGNQPQHF.

The V and J genes are TRBV7-7 and TRBJ1-5; 10 bases map to TRBD1. The CDR3 has 16 amino acids. After removal of 1 base from V and 4 bases from J, the junction contained 4 bases not matched to a gene. Germline V gene lookup returns CDR1 SSHAT and CDR2 FNYEAQ (reference sequence). In DNA, the CDR3 is TGTGCCAGCAGCTTAGAGGGACAGGGGAAGAATCAGCCCCAGCATTTT. This gives the protein CASSLEGQGKNQPQHF.

This chain links TRBV2 with TRBJ1-5; D may be TRBD1 (6 bases). This CDR3 contains 15 residues. The V and J ends lost 11 bases and 8 bases respectively, with 25 bases between them. Germline values: CDR1 SNHLY, CDR2 FYNNEI. CDR3 protein: CAVKGGIRRVEPQHF. CDR3 bases: TGTGCCGTAAAGGGGGGGATTAGAAGGGTAGAGCCCCAGCATTTT.

V usage is TRBV19 and J usage is TRBJ1-5; TRBD1 might be the D (6 bases). The germline V gene encodes CDR1 LNHDA and CDR2 SQIVND (reference sequence). Trimming shortened V by 11 bases and J by 0 bases, and 20 bases separated the two germline ends. This CDR3 spans 16 amino acids. In DNA, the CDR3 is TGTGCCGGGAAGATTGACAGGCAATATAGCAATCAGCCCCAGCATTTT. Amino acids: CAGKIDRQYSNQPQHF.

J is TRBJ2-2 and V is TRBV7-9; 7 positions agree with TRBD1. The CDR3 runs 18 residues. CDR1 SEHNR and CDR2 FQNEAQ come from the germline V gene (reference sequence). V was pared by 5 bases and J by 1 base, with 13 bases of the junction left unmatched. The CDR3 DNA reads as TGTGCCAGCAGCCCAGGGGCGGCAGGGGGAAAGAACACCGGGGAGCTGTTTTTT. Translating gives CASSPGAAGGKNTGELFF.

The sample holds one count of this clone. The rearrangement links TRBV30 to TRBJ2-5, with D possibly TRBD1 on 5 matching bases. V lost 0 bases and J lost 2, with 7 bases in between. Germline V gene sequence: CDR1 GTSNPN, CDR2 SVGIG (reference sequence). CDR3 length: 13 amino acids. CDR3 loop: CAWSVGPQETQYF. CDR3 bases: TGTGCCTGGAGTGTGGGGCCGCAAGAGACCCAGTACTTC.

The chain is built from TRBV6-4 and TRBJ2-2; 7 bases map to TRBD1. Trimming at V came to 2 bases and at J to 3 bases, leaving 0 bases not matched to a gene. Germline lookup yields CDR1 MRHNA and CDR2 SNTAGT. CDR3 length equals 14 residues. The CDR3 loop reads CASSDGQDTGELFF. The CDR3, as DNA: TGTGCCAGCAGTGACGGACAGGACACCGGGGAGCTGTTTTTT.

The rearrangement joins TRBV2 to TRBJ2-1, with TRBD2 identical over 7 bases. The CDR3 has 13 residues. Losses at the gene ends were 9 bases for V and 3 bases for J; bases not matched to a gene: 5. Germline CDR1 reads SNHLY; CDR2 reads FYNNEI. In DNA, the CDR3 is TGTGCCAGTTCCCGGGGGGACTACAATGAGCAGTTCTTC. This codes for CASSRGDYNEQFF.

The genes are TRBV24-1 and TRBJ2-2; TRBD2 aligns across 10 bases. The CDR3 sequence is 17 residues long. The ends lost 0 bases at V and 5 bases at J; junction bases unmatched: 5. Germline V gives CDR1 KGHDR, CDR2 SFDVKD. In nucleotides, the CDR3 is TGTGCCACCAGTGATTTGGGGACTAGCGAAAGGACCGGGGAGCTGTTTTTT. This gives the protein CATSDLGTSERTGELFF.

The chain is built from TRBV6-2 or TRBV6-3 and TRBJ1-1; weak D call: TRBD1 (5 bases). The CDR3 extends over 15 amino acids. Germline CDR1 MNHEY, CDR2 SVGEGT. Trimming cost V 2 bases and J 5 bases, with 15 bases left between them. CDR3 DNA: TGTGCCAGCAGTTACGGAGGGGCAGGAGGAACTGAAGCTTTCTTT. Translation gives CASSYGGAGGTEAFF.

The chain couples TRBV5-6 to TRBJ2-1; 12 bases fit TRBD2. Unmatched junction bases numbered 10, after V lost 4 bases and J lost 8 bases. CDR3 size: 16 residues. The germline V gene encodes CDR1 SGHDT and CDR2 YYEEEE. The DNA of the CDR3 is TGTGCCAGCAGCCTAAGACTAGCGGGAGATATACATGAGCAGTTCTTC. Translating gives CASSLRLAGDIHEQFF.

The CDR3 is CAPREREALGYTF. The DNA for the CDR3 is TGTGCGCCCCGAGAGAGGGAGGCACTTGGCTACACCTTC. This chain links TRBV6-5 with TRBJ1-2; D is unclear. Germline V CDR1 and CDR2: MNHEY, SVGAGI. This CDR3 is 13 amino acids long.